Below, one T cell receptor (beta chain) is given with its context. Antigen specificity is unknown. The sample is drawn from a study of shared clonotypes between healthy human individuals. General study findings and limits: An expected dependence of interdonor clonotype sharing on sequencing depth was noted.

Deep-level running was used for the assay. Original data processing: ImmunoSEQ yielded junction-only sequences lacking quality scores, so filtering differed. Sequencing was performed with immunoSEQ multiplex PCR; in TCRdb, only in-frame clones are kept and a portion is missing. V and J calls and clone size follow that table, whereas D and trimming were derived from the DNA. The table has roughly 2.5 million clones, around nine tenths seen once; the top ten hold over 0.12%. Germline CDR1 SGHKS, CDR2 YYEKEE (reference sequence). The CDR3 extends over 16 amino acids. With V trimmed by 2 bases and J by 5 bases, 9 bases remained unmatched. Only Caucasian adults living in Nashville, Tennessee served as donors.

The chain links TRBV5-5 to TRBJ1-4; 7 nucleotides agree with TRBD1. The sequencing sample was made of naive CD4+ T cells sorted from blood. Sample subset: CD45RA+ positively selected. The origin of this receptor is a man between 18 and 29 years old in good health. The CDR3: CASSFGPGTVNEKLFF. The CDR3 DNA sequence: TGTGCCAGCAGCTTTGGTCCCGGGACAGTAAATGAAAAACTGTTTTTT.